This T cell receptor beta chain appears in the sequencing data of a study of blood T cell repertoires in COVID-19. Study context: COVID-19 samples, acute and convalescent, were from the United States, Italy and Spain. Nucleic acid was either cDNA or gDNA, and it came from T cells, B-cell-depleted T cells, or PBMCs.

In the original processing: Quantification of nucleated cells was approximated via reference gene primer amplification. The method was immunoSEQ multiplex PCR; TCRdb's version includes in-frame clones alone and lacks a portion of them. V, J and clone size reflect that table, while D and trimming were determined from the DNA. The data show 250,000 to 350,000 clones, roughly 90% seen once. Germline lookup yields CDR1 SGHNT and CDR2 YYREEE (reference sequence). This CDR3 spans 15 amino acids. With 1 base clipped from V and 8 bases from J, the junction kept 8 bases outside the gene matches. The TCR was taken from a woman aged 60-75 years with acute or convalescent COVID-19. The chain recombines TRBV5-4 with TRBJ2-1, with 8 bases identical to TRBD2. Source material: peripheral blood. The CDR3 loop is CASSLYSGSVDEQFF. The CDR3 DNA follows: TGTGCCAGCAGCTTGTACAGCGGGAGTGTAGATGAGCAGTTCTTC.